These 8 T cell receptor beta chains originate from one sample sequenced in a study of blood T cell repertoires in COVID-19. TCRdb keeps only in-frame clones here, not all; method: immunoSEQ multiplex PCR. The table lists 60,000 to 85,000 clones, roughly four fifths of them singletons. The material sequenced was peripheral blood. Receptors were obtained from a man aged 70-80 years with acute or convalescent COVID-19.

This clone was recorded a few times. J is TRBJ2-5 and V is TRBV7-2, with 11 bases lining up with TRBD1. V shed 5 bases and J 5 bases; nucleotides not matched to a gene: 4. Germline values: CDR1 SGHTA, CDR2 FQGNSA. The CDR3 extends over 14 amino acids. CDR3 amino acids: CASSLRDRGETQYF. In DNA form, the CDR3 reads TGTGCCAGCAGCCTACGGGACAGGGGGGAGACCCAGTACTTC.

The rearrangement links TRBV9 to TRBJ1-5; 8 nucleotides match TRBD1. The germline V gene encodes CDR1 SGDLS and CDR2 YYNGEE. The CDR3 is 14 residues long. Trimming cost V 4 bases and J 5 bases; bases outside gene matches: 5. CDR3 coding DNA: TGTGCCAGCAGCCCACAGGGGGTATATCAGCCCCAGCATTTT. Its protein is CASSPQGVYQPQHF.

This chain connects TRBV27 to TRBJ1-4; 7 bases align to TRBD1. From germline, CDR1 is MNHEY and CDR2 SMNVEV (reference sequence). After removal of 6 bases from V and 4 bases from J, the junction contained 8 bases not matched to a gene. The CDR3 sequence is 15 residues long. The CDR3 is CASRVLGQSNEKLFF. CDR3 nucleotide sequence: TGTGCCAGCAGAGTCCTGGGACAGAGTAATGAAAAACTGTTTTTT.

The chain couples TRBV7-9 to TRBJ1-5; D is possibly TRBD1 (5 bases). This CDR3 spans 14 amino acids. Germline V CDR1 and CDR2: SEHNR, FQNEAQ (reference sequence). V was cut by 5 bases and J by 4 bases, with 12 bases left in between. CDR3 amino acids: CASSDRDLNQPQHF. The DNA for the CDR3 is TGTGCCAGCAGCGACCGGGACTTAAATCAGCCCCAGCATTTT.

This clone was counted once. The chain recombines TRBV19 with TRBJ1-2, with D perhaps matching TRBD1 (6 bases). V lost 10 bases and J lost 4, with 10 bases in between. This CDR3 contains 11 residues. Germline V gene lookup returns CDR1 LNHDA and CDR2 SQIVND (reference sequence). The CDR3 coding sequence is TGTGCCACCTTAGGGGGCTATGGCTACACCTTC. Its translation is CATLGGYGYTF.

The chain links TRBV5-1 to TRBJ1-1; D unresolved. Trimming pared 1 base from V and 4 bases from J, leaving 5 bases between. Per germline, CDR1 SGHRS and CDR2 YFSETQ. CDR3 length: 12 residues. The DNA of the CDR3 is TGCGCCAGCAGCTTGTCGGGCACTGAAGCTTTCTTT. Its protein product is CASSLSGTEAFF.

The chain recombines TRBV28 with TRBJ2-7; 7 bases agree with TRBD2. The V gene end was trimmed by 6 bases and the J gene end by 2 bases; junction bases not matched to a gene: 13. The CDR3 totals 16 residues. Germline assignment: CDR1 MDHEN and CDR2 SYDVKM. CDR3 DNA: TGTGCCAGCAGCCGAAGAAGGGACTACCTCCCCTACGAGCAGTACTTC. Translated, it gives CASSRRRDYLPYEQYF.

The J gene is TRBJ2-5, the V gene TRBV5-4; no reliable D call. Looked up from germline, CDR1 is SGHNT and CDR2 is YYREEE (reference sequence). Trimming left V 0 bases short and J 4 bases short, with 13 bases between. The CDR3 is made up of 15 amino acids. CDR3 sequence (DNA): TGTGCCAGCAGCTTGGACTACGCGATCGGAGAGACCCAGTACTTC. Its protein is CASSLDYAIGETQYF.